This TCR beta chain was sequenced during a study of human T cells and chemical hapten exposure. At the level of the study: Once 0.01% DPC had been applied to the upper back by patch test, readings were taken at 6 days. Patients were mainly female, each with alopecia areata, totalis or universalis.

The time point was: patch test 3, about 24 weeks after DPC sensitization. Noted treatment: therapeutic diphenylcyclopropenone sensitization with weekly scalp DPC. Details on this clonotype: The target antigen is unknown.

Using its own MiXCR run on the RACE reads, TCRdb lists one record per CDR3 protein. This table has just over 70,000 distinct CDR3 sequences, around 10% appearing once. V was trimmed by 2 bases and J by 10 bases, leaving 6 bases between them. The CDR3 totals 12 residues. CDR1 and CDR2 from the germline V gene are SGHVS and FQNEAQ. Study-wide points: Patch test scores rose with PT1 expanded TCR counts, a positive correlation.

The sample here was whole blood, taken in connection with sensitization to the hapten diphenylcyclopropenone (DPC). The chain uses TRBV7-8 and TRBJ1-6, with D hard to call. The receptor was derived from a woman between 50 and 59 years old with alopecia areata. Some clones in this sample may be carry-over from other donors' samples. The DNA for the CDR3 is TGTGCCAGCAGCTTAAACGAATCACCCCTCCACTTT. Amino acid sequence: CASSLNESPLHF.